This record concerns one T cell receptor (beta chain) sequence. The CDR3 runs 15 residues. Germline CDR1 is SGDLS and CDR2 is YYNGEE. J was trimmed by 6 bases and V by 1 base; bases with no gene match: 7. This sample was included in a study of blood T cell repertoires in COVID-19. For the study at large: The origin of the acute and convalescent COVID-19 samples was the United States, Italy and Spain.

The method was immunoSEQ multiplex PCR; TCRdb's version includes in-frame clones alone and lacks a portion of them. The table has around 77,000 clones, around 90% seen once. Sequencing was carried out using peripheral blood. This clonotype was obtained from a woman older than 75 with active or convalescent COVID-19. The chain links TRBV9 to TRBJ2-3; 8 bases are shared with TRBD2. CDR3 residues: CASSVPSGGGDTQYF. As DNA, the CDR3 is TGTGCCAGCAGCGTACCCAGCGGGGGTGGGGATACGCAGTATTTT.